This TCR beta chain was captured by sequencing in a study of cytomegalovirus exposure and HLA in healthy donors. On this clone: The junction does not match germline at one end; this may be a read error.

The PCR had 60 Vbeta and 13 Jbeta primers. Sequencing used immunoSEQ multiplex PCR; TCRdb keeps in-frame clones, though not all of them. This sample yields fewer than 200,000 clones, of which around 83% are seen a single time; about 2.7% belongs to the top ten. Regarding donors, all were healthy bone marrow donors. Donors were nominally healthy when sampled, though unrecorded immune exposures were likely. The CDR3 sequence is 12 residues long. The germline V gene has CDR1 SEHNR and CDR2 FQNEAQ (reference sequence). The sequence derives from a man aged 30 to 39 in good health and CMV-seropositive. The rearrangement links TRBV7-9 to TRBJ1-4; D may be TRBD1 (5 bases). The sequencing sample was made of PBMCs. The CDR3 sequence: CSSSLGGEKLFF. The CDR3 DNA follows: TGTTCCAGCAGCCTGGGGGGGGAAAAACTGTTTTTT.